These 16 T cell receptor beta chains were sequenced from one sample in a study of identifying expanded T cells in peripheral blood. Data came from immunoSEQ multiplex PCR; TCRdb stores just in-frame clones and leaves some out. The sample has about 130,000 clones; 70% to 90% are singletons. Input material: blood. The receptors derive from a person aged 18 to 75 in good health.

This clone was found a few times. The chain uses TRBV5-1 and TRBJ1-6, with 10 bases lining up with TRBD1. The CDR3 has 16 residues. Germline-derived CDR1 and CDR2 are SGHRS and YFSETQ. After removal of 0 bases from V and 9 bases from J, the junction contained 6 bases not matched to a gene. CDR3 in amino acids: CASSLASGTGASPLHF. In nucleotides, the CDR3 is TGCGCCAGCAGCTTGGCCTCCGGGACAGGGGCTTCACCCCTCCACTTT. The whole variable domain, remainder taken from reference TRBV5-1 and TRBJ1-6, is KAGVTQTPRYLIKTRGQQVTLSCSPISGHRSVSWYQQTPGQGLQFLFEYFSETQRNKGNFPGRFSGRQFSNSRSEMNVSTLELGDSALYLCASSLASGTGASPLHFGNGTRLTVT.

The chain uses TRBV2 and TRBJ2-7, with D unresolved. Germline V gives CDR1 SNHLY, CDR2 FYNNEI. The V gene lost 1 base and the J gene lost 2 bases, with 6 bases spanning the gap. The length of the CDR3 is 13 residues. CDR3 loop: CASSEGSTYEQYF. CDR3 sequence (DNA): TGTGCCAGCAGTGAAGGCTCTACCTACGAGCAGTACTTC.

This chain connects TRBV27 to TRBJ2-2, with a weak D call TRBD2 (5 bases). The CDR3 loop spans 13 amino acids. V lost 6 bases to trimming and J lost 6 bases, with 11 bases between them. Germline V CDR1 and CDR2: MNHEY, SMNVEV (reference sequence). The CDR3 spells CASRASFAGELFF. The CDR3 nucleotides read TGTGCCAGCAGGGCTAGCTTCGCCGGGGAGCTGTTTTTT.

The V and J genes are TRBV5-1 and TRBJ2-2; the match to TRBD2 covers 10 bases. Germline lookup yields CDR1 SGHRS and CDR2 YFSETQ. V lost 7 bases, J lost 2 bases, and 2 bases stayed unmatched. The CDR3 spans 14 residues. In DNA form, the CDR3 reads TGCGCCAGCCTAGCGGGAGTTAACACCGGGGAGCTGTTTTTT. Its protein product is CASLAGVNTGELFF.

The chain carries TRBV18 and TRBJ1-2; D gene uncertain. There are 15 residues in the CDR3. Trimming stripped 0 bases from V and 9 bases from J, with 17 bases between. Germline V gives CDR1 KGHSH, CDR2 LQKENI. The CDR3 reads CASSPPPTFLWSYTF. Here the CDR3 DNA reads TGTGCCAGCTCACCACCCCCTACGTTTCTTTGGAGCTACACCTTC.

The CDR3 DNA is TGTGCCAGCAGCTTCCAGGGCAAGGTAGCGGCCTACGAGCAGTACTTC. It is translated as CASSFQGKVAAYEQYF. The V gene is TRBV5-4, the J gene TRBJ2-7; D perhaps matches TRBD2 (6 bases). Germline V gene lookup returns CDR1 SGHNT and CDR2 YYREEE (reference sequence). V was clipped by 2 bases and J by 2 bases, with 17 bases between them. The CDR3 spans 16 residues.

V usage is TRBV27 and J usage is TRBJ2-1, with TRBD2 matching over 11 bases. J lost 8 bases, V lost 4 bases, and 16 bases had no gene match. In germline, CDR1 is MNHEY, CDR2 SMNVEV (reference sequence). CDR3 length: 18 residues. The CDR3 here is CASSSRGRRLAGGYEQFF. The DNA for the CDR3 is TGTGCCAGCAGTTCACGGGGGCGCAGGCTAGCGGGAGGCTATGAGCAGTTCTTC.

The chain is built from TRBV5-4 and TRBJ2-7, with D perhaps TRBD1 (6 bases). Looked up from germline, CDR1 is SGHNT and CDR2 is YYREEE (reference sequence). Trimming stripped 5 bases from V and 2 bases from J, with 17 bases between. This CDR3 contains 15 residues. The CDR3 bases are TGTGCCAGCAGAGCGGCTTCGACAGGTACCTACGAGCAGTACTTC. It encodes CASRAASTGTYEQYF. Combining the CDR3 with reference TRBV5-4 and TRBJ2-7 gives the whole variable domain ETGVTQSPTHLIKTRGQQVTLRCSSQSGHNTVSWYQQALGQGPQFIFQYYREEENGRGNFPPRFSGLQFPNYSSELNVNALELDDSALYLCASRAASTGTYEQYFGPGTRLTVT.

This clone appeared a single time. The V call is TRBV4-3, the J call TRBJ2-7; unclear D gene. This CDR3 is 14 amino acids long. From germline, CDR1 is LGHNA and CDR2 YSLEER. The V and J ends lost 1 base and 4 bases respectively, with 11 bases between them. This chain's CDR3 is CASSQAQGLYEQYF. DNA of the CDR3: TGCGCCAGCAGCCAAGCTCAAGGCCTATACGAGCAGTACTTC.

V and J are TRBV28 and TRBJ2-5, with 7 nucleotides matching TRBD1. Germline CDR1 is MDHEN and CDR2 is SYDVKM. The CDR3 spans 14 residues. V shed 4 bases, J shed 3 bases, and the junction held 5 bases outside the gene matches. This CDR3 reads CASSYRGFEETQYF. The CDR3 DNA is TGTGCCAGCAGTTACAGGGGTTTTGAAGAGACCCAGTACTTC.

The chain carries TRBV30 and TRBJ2-1, with 11 bases lining up with TRBD1. The V and J ends lost 0 bases and 7 bases, in that order; junction bases with no gene match: 5. Germline CDR1 is GTSNPN and CDR2 is SVGIG (reference sequence). The CDR3 has 15 residues. CDR3 residues: CAWSVLGTGGNEQFF. CDR3 sequence (DNA): TGTGCCTGGAGTGTACTCGGGACAGGGGGAAATGAGCAGTTCTTC.

The V gene is TRBV2, the J gene TRBJ2-5; D gene ambiguous. In germline, CDR1 is SNHLY, CDR2 FYNNEI. The CDR3 contains 13 residues. Trimming removed 4 bases at V and 4 bases at J, with 10 bases between. The CDR3: CASSGAWGETQYF. CDR3 bases: TGTGCCAGCAGTGGGGCATGGGGAGAGACCCAGTACTTC. The full variable domain, rest sourced from reference TRBV2 and TRBJ2-5, is EPEVTQTPSHQVTQMGQEVILRCVPISNHLYFYWYRQILGQKVEFLVSFYNNEISEKSEIFDDQFSVERPDGSNFTLKIRSTKLEDSAMYFCASSGAWGETQYFGPGTRLLVL.

The V call is TRBV6-6, the J call TRBJ2-7, with D possibly matching TRBD1 (6 bases). The V gene's germline CDR1 is MNHNY and CDR2 SVGAGI (reference sequence). V was trimmed by 6 bases and J by 0 bases, leaving 12 bases between them. This CDR3 has 14 residues. The CDR3 DNA reads as TGTGCCAGCAGCCCCGACAGGACCTCCTACGAGCAGTACTTC. It translates to CASSPDRTSYEQYF.

This chain joins TRBV5-1 and TRBJ2-2; no reliable D call. The CDR3 covers 11 residues. The V end was cut by 6 bases, the J end by 6 bases, with 6 bases between. CDR1 is SGHRS and CDR2 is YFSETQ in the germline V gene. CDR3 nucleotides: TGCGCCAGCAAGGGCGCCGGGGAGCTGTTTTTT. It encodes CASKGAGELFF. The whole variable domain, filled in from reference TRBV5-1 and TRBJ2-2, reads KAGVTQTPRYLIKTRGQQVTLSCSPISGHRSVSWYQQTPGQGLQFLFEYFSETQRNKGNFPGRFSGRQFSNSRSEMNVSTLELGDSALYLCASKGAGELFFGEGSRLTVL.

V gene TRBV4-2 combines with J gene TRBJ1-6; the D is unclear. Trimming took off 2 bases at V and 10 bases at J, with 18 bases between the two ends. This CDR3 is built from 16 residues. Germline values: CDR1 LGHNA, CDR2 YNFKEQ. The CDR3 here is CASSQNGGYSASPLHF. The CDR3, as DNA: TGTGCCAGCAGCCAAAATGGAGGGTATTCGGCATCACCCCTCCACTTT.

This clone appeared many times. This rearrangement joins TRBV5-1 to TRBJ2-7; D gene ambiguous. V lost 2 bases, J lost 0 bases, and 6 bases lay in between. This CDR3 has 13 amino acids. Germline CDR1 SGHRS, CDR2 YFSETQ. The CDR3, as DNA: TGCGCCAGCAGCTTTGAAAGCTCCTACGAGCAGTACTTC. Translating gives CASSFESSYEQYF.